This T cell receptor (beta chain) came from a study of molecular identifiers for immune sequencing clone quantification. Of note for this clonotype: What it binds is not known.

TCRdb recomputed calls from the PCR reads with MiXCR, one row per CDR3 protein. Of about 640,000 distinct CDR3 sequences listed, less than 20% are singletons. V dropped 6 bases and J dropped 2 bases, with 17 bases sitting between them. Germline V lookup: CDR1 SNHLY, CDR2 FYNNEI. The CDR3 sequence is 16 residues long. Study-wide results and limits: Over 97% of effector molecules, but under 1% in naive cells, were held by clones with more than 20 RNA copies.

Sequenced: naive CD8+ T cells from blood, with Jurkat cell RNA spiked in. Subset described: FACS-sorted CD8+CD4-CCR7+CD45RA+ naive T cells. The receptor was isolated from a human donor in good health. Some libraries in this study had Jurkat cell RNA spiked in. The J gene is TRBJ2-1, the V gene TRBV2, with a tentative D call TRBD2 (6 bases). This CDR3 reads CASSDVGLATYNEQFF. DNA for the CDR3: TGTGCCAGCAGCGACGTCGGGCTAGCGACCTACAATGAGCAGTTCTTC.